One and the same sample provided the 4 T cell receptor beta chains below, sequenced in a study of cytomegalovirus exposure and HLA in healthy donors. The table came from immunoSEQ multiplex PCR; TCRdb's copy has only in-frame clones and leaves some out. The sample yields under 200,000 clones, 84% seen once. Sequences were obtained from PBMCs. These receptors came from a man younger than 30 in good health and CMV-seropositive.

The rearrangement links TRBV30 to TRBJ1-2; D gene unclear. This CDR3 spans 13 amino acids. V was trimmed by 3 bases and J by 6 bases, leaving 14 bases between them. In germline, CDR1 is GTSNPN, CDR2 SVGIG (reference sequence). CDR3 sequence reads: CAWSLGLRDGYTF. CDR3 sequence (DNA): TGTGCCTGGAGCCTAGGACTGAGAGATGGCTACACCTTC.

J is TRBJ2-5 and V is TRBV7-2; 9 nucleotides agree with TRBD1. The length of the CDR3 is 15 residues. The V gene end was trimmed by 6 bases and the J gene end by 6 bases; junction bases not matched to a gene: 11. Germline loops: CDR1 SGHTA, CDR2 FQGNSA. The CDR3 reads CASRAGQGIGKTQYF. The CDR3 region has the DNA TGTGCCAGCAGGGCCGGACAGGGGATTGGTAAGACCCAGTACTTC.

The rearrangement links TRBV15 to TRBJ2-1; D unclear. The CDR3 runs to 13 residues. CDR1 and CDR2 from the germline V gene are LNHNV and YYDKDF (reference sequence). Deletions cut 3 bases from V and 8 bases from J, with 11 bases between. The CDR3 loop reads CATSSKAGDEQFF. For the CDR3, the DNA is TGTGCCACCAGCAGTAAGGCCGGAGATGAGCAGTTCTTC.

V usage is TRBV10-2 and J usage is TRBJ2-7; 7 bases are shared with TRBD2. J gave up 2 bases and V 10 bases, and 5 bases lay outside the gene matches. Germline CDR1 is WSHSY and CDR2 is SAAADI. This CDR3 is built from 12 residues. The CDR3 region is CATSGLTYEQYF. DNA for the CDR3: TGCGCCACCTCGGGACTAACCTACGAGCAGTACTTC.